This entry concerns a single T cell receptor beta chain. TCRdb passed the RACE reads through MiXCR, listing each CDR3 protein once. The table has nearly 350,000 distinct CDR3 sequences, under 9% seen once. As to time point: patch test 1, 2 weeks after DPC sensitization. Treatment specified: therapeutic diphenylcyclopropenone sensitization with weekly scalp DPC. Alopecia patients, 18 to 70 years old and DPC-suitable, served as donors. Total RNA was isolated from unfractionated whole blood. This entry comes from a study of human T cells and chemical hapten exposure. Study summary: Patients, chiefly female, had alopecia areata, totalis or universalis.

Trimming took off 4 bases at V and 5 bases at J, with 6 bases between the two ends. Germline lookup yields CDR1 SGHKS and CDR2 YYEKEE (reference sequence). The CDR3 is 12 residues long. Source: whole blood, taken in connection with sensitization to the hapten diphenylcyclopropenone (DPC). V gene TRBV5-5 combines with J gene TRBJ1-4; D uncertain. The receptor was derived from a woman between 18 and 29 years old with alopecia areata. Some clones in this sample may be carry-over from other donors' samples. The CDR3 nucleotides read TGTGCCAGCAGCCGCCTAAATGAAAAACTGTTTTTT. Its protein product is CASSRLNEKLFF.